This T cell receptor (beta chain) came from a study of control samples from healthy donors and cancer patients. The method was immunoSEQ multiplex PCR; TCRdb's version includes in-frame clones alone and lacks a portion of them. The table has some 56,000 clones, 95% seen once. This CDR3 spans 15 amino acids. After removal of 6 bases from V and 5 bases from J, the junction contained 8 bases not matched to a gene. Germline assignment: CDR1 MNHEY and CDR2 SVGAGI. The source of this sequence is a man aged 25-45 years in good health. The chain employs TRBV6-5 and TRBJ2-5, with 11 bases lining up with TRBD1. Sample: blood. Here the CDR3 DNA reads TGTGCCAGCAGCGTTGGACAGGGGGCTGGGGAGACCCAGTACTTC. Translating gives CASSVGQGAGETQYF.